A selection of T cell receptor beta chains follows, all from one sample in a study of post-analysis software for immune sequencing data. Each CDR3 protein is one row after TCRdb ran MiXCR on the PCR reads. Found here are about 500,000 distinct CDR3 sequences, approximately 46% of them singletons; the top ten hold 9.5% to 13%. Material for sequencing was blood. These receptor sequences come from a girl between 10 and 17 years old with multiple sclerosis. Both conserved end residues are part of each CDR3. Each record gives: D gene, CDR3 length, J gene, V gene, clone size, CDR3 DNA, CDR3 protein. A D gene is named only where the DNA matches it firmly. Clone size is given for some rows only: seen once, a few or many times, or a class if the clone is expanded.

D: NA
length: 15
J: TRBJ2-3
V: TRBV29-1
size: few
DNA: TGCAGCGCCCGGCGGGACTTATCTTACACAGATACGCAGTATTTT
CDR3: CSARRDLSYTDTQYF

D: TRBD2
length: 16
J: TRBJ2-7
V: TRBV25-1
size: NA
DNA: TGTGCCAGCAGTGACACTAGCGGGAGGGGGTTCGACGAGCAGTACTTC
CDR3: CASSDTSGRGFDEQYF

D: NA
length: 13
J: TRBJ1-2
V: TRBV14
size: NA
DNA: TGTGCCAGCAGCCAAGGTCCCCTCTATGGCTACACCTTC
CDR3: CASSQGPLYGYTF

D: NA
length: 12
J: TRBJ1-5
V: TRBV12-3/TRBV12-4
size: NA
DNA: TGTGCCAGCGCAACAGGGACTCAGCCCCAGCATTTT
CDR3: CASATGTQPQHF

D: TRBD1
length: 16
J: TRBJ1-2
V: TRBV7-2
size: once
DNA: TGTGCCAGCAGCCCTAGGGGACAGGGACTAAACTATGGCTACACCTTC
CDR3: CASSPRGQGLNYGYTF

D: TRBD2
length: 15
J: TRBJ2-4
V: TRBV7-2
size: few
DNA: TGTGCCAGCAGCTTAGGCCCAGCGGGAGTGAACATTCAGTACTTC
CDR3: CASSLGPAGVNIQYF

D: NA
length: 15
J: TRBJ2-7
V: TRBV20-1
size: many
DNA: TGCAGTGCTAGAGATAGGGTAACAGGTTCCGACGAGCAGTACTTC
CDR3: CSARDRVTGSDEQYF

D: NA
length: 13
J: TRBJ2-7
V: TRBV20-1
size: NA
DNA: TGCAGTGCTAGAGCAGCGGAAACCTACGAGCAGTACTTC
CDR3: CSARAAETYEQYF

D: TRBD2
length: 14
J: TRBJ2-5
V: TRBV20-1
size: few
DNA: TGCAGTGCCAGCCCACAAAGCGGGAGATGGACCCAGTACTTC
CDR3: CSASPQSGRWTQYF

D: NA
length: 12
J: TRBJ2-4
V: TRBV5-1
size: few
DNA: TGCGCCAGCAGCACGGGGGCAAACATTCAGTACTTC
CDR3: CASSTGANIQYF

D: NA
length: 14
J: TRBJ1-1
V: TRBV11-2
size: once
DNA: TGTGCCAGCAGCTTAAGCCCTAGTGACACTGAAGCTTTCTTT
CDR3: CASSLSPSDTEAFF

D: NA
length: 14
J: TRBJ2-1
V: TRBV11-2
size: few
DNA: TGTGCCAGCAGCACATCCCCGGGGGCAGATGAGCAGTTCTTC
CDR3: CASSTSPGADEQFF

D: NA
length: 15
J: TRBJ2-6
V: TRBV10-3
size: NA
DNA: TGTGCCATCAGGGGCAGTAGCTCTGGGGCCAACGTCCTGACTTTC
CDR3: CAIRGSSSGANVLTF

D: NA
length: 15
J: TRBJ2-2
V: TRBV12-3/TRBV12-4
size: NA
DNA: TGTGCCAGCAGTATACGACGCCTCGCCTTAGGGGAGCTGTTTTTT
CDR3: CASSIRRLALGELFF

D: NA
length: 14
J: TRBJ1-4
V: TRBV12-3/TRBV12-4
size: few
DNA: TGTGCCAGCAGTCAGGGCGGAGAACGGGAAAAACTGTTTTTT
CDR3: CASSQGGEREKLFF

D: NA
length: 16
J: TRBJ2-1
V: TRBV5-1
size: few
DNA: TGCGCCAGCAGCTTGGAGTGGGGTACCTTCGGCAATGAGCAGTTCTTC
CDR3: CASSLEWGTFGNEQFF

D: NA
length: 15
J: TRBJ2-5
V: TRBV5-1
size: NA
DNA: TGCGCCAGCAGCTTCCCGGAGGGGGCAGTGGAGACCCAGTACTTC
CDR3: CASSFPEGAVETQYF

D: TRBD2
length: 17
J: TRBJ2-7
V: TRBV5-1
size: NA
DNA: TGCGCCAGCAGCTTGCTCGAGACTAGCGGGGGATCCTACGAGCAGTACTTC
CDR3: CASSLLETSGGSYEQYF

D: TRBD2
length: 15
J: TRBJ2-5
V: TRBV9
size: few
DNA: TGTGCCAGCAGCGTAGTAGGGACTAGCAAAGAGACCCAGTACTTC
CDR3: CASSVVGTSKETQYF

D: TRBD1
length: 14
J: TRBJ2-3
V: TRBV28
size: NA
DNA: TGTGCCAGCAGCCGGCGGACAGGGACGAATACGCAGTATTTT
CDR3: CASSRRTGTNTQYF